This TCR beta chain was recovered during a study of cytomegalovirus exposure and HLA in healthy donors. PCR amplification relied on 60 Vbeta primers (plus 13 Jbeta primers). Data came from immunoSEQ multiplex PCR; TCRdb stores just in-frame clones and leaves some out. The sample lists approximately 170,000 clones, 81% occurring once. Whole-study findings and limits: The records held CMV serostatus as the only immune exposure information. TCR beta chains numbering more than 150 were designated cytomegalovirus-associated. Later analysis placed DRB1 highest and HLA-C lowest in TCR association rates, which differed by HLA locus.

Worth noting for this clone: Its antigen is not identified.

Germline assignment: CDR1 SNHLY and CDR2 FYNNEI. The CDR3 has 13 residues. Trimming cost V 7 bases and J 6 bases, with 12 bases left between them. This rearrangement joins TRBV2 to TRBJ2-2; D is uncertain. Specimen: PBMCs. The clonotype comes from a man aged 50 or older in good health and CMV-seropositive. CDR3 residues: CASKLVLAGELFF. DNA of the CDR3: TGTGCCAGCAAGCTCGTCCTAGCCGGGGAGCTGTTTTTT.